This TCR beta chain was sequenced in a study of T cells in Graves' hyperthyroidism and ophthalmopathy. Findings of the study overall: The model made its ophthalmopathy prediction, and onset followed a median around 6.9 months later. Blood also carried most thyroid clonotypes expanded above 0.001.

Uncontrolled infection, other autoimmune disease, pregnancy or lactation excluded patients. With regard to this clonotype: The antigen remains undetermined.

There are 13 residues in the CDR3. The V end lost 4 bases, the J end lost 4 bases, and 11 bases lay between the germline ends. Per germline, CDR1 SGHRS and CDR2 YFSETQ. The source material, RNA transcripts, was used to amplify TCR beta CDR3 regions. RT-PCR in the first round (using the HTBI primer set) targeted the TCR CDR3. TCRdb reanalysed the multiplex PCR reads using MiXCR and keeps one entry per CDR3 protein. The repertoire consists of 550,000 to 800,000 distinct CDR3 sequences, with 17% occurring once and the leading ten covering 15% to 17%. The gene calls are TRBV5-1 and TRBJ1-2, with a possible D match to TRBD1 (6 bases). The sequence derives from a man aged 45-60 years with Graves' hyperthyroidism. Sequencing was carried out using blood. The CDR3 DNA reads TGCGCCAGCAGCCTGGGACACAGCTATGGCTACACCTTC. It is translated as CASSLGHSYGYTF. Full variable domain (remainder filled in from reference TRBV5-1 and TRBJ1-2): KAGVTQTPRYLIKTRGQQVTLSCSPISGHRSVSWYQQTPGQGLQFLFEYFSETQRNKGNFPGRFSGRQFSNSRSEMNVSTLELGDSALYLCASSLGHSYGYTFGSGTRLTVV.